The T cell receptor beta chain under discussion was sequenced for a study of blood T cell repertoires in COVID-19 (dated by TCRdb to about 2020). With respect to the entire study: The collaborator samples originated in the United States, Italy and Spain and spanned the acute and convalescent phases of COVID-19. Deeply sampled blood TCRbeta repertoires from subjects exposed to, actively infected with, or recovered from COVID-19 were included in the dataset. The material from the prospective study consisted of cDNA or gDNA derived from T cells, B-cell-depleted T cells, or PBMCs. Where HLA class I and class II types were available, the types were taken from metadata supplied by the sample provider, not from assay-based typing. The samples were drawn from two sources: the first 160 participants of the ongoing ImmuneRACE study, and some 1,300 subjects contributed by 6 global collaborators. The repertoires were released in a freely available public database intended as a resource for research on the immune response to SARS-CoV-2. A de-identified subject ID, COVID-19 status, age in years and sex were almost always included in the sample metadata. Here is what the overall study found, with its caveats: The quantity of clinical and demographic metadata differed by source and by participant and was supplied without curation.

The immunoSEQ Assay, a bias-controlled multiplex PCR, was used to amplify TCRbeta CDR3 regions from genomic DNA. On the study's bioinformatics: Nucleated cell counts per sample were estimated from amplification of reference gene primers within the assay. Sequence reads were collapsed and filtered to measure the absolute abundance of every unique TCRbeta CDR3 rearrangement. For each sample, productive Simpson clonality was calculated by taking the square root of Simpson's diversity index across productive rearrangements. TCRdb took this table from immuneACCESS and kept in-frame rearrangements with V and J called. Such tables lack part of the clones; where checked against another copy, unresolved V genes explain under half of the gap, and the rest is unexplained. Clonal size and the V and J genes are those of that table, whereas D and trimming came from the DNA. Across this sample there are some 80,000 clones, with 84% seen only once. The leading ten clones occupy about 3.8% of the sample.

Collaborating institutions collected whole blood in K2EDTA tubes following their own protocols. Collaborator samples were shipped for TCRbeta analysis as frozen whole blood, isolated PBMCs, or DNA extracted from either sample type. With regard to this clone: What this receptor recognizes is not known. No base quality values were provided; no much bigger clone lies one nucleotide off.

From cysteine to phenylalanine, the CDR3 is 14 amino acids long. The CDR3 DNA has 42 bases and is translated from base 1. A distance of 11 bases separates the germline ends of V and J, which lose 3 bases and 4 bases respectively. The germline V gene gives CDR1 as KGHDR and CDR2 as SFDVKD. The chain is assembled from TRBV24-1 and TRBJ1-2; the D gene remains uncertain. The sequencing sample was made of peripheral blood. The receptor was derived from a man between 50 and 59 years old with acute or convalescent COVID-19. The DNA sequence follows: TGTGCCACCAGTGATCCGGGAAAGGGCTATGGCTACACCTTC. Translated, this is CATSDPGKGYGYTF.